The sequence of this T cell receptor (beta chain) was determined in a study of regulatory T cells in long-lasting Graves disease. The wider study: Those with persistent Graves' disease had received antithyroid drugs for over 5 years with positive TSH receptor antibodies. Study results and caveats: Analyses excluded thyroid tissue, covering peripheral blood alone.

According to the study, TCR beta libraries were built with iRepertoire HTBI primers and CDR3-region Arm-PCR. TCRdb re-derived calls from the multiplex PCR reads in MiXCR, one entry per CDR3 protein. The data contain a few hundred thousand distinct CDR3 sequences, about 23% of them singletons. This clonotype has ten or more counts. Its antigen is unknown. The time point here: persistent/refractory GD, antithyroid drugs over 5 years with positive TRAb. Researchers made the TCR library from RNA that was extracted from PBMCs. The patients included were those that came from an endocrinology department in Xi'an, China. The clonotype was recovered from a middle-aged woman with Graves disease. Specimen: peripheral blood mononuclear cells (PBMCs), collected when the disease was refractory, from a patient treated with antithyroid drugs.

The CDR3 DNA reads TGTGCCAGCAGTTTGAGGGGGCAGGGGGCCAAAGAGACCCAGTACTTC. It specifies CASSLRGQGAKETQYF. V is TRBV28 and J is TRBJ2-5; 8 nucleotides agree with TRBD1. This CDR3 has 16 amino acids. J gave up 3 bases and V 3 bases, and 9 bases lay outside the gene matches. Germline assignment: CDR1 MDHEN and CDR2 SYDVKM.